Each of the 7 T cell receptor beta chains below was sequenced from the same sample in a study of T cells in localized non-small cell lung cancer. Using immunoSEQ multiplex PCR, the repertoire was profiled, and TCRdb retains in-frame clones only, with some absent. Among approximately 89,000 clones listed, less than 85% were seen once. Sequenced here: PBMCs, sampled before any cancer treatment. These receptors all stem from a man between 40 and 69 years old with stage II squamous cell lung carcinoma.

The V and J genes are TRBV28 and TRBJ2-7; D unclear. CDR1 and CDR2 from the germline V gene are MDHEN and SYDVKM. The CDR3 totals 12 residues. V was pared by 7 bases and J by 0 bases, with 7 bases between. CDR3 nucleotides: TGTGCCAGCAAGACAAGCTCCTACGAGCAGTACTTC. It specifies CASKTSSYEQYF.

The rearrangement uses TRBV6-1 and TRBJ1-3, with D unresolved. The germline gives CDR1 MNHNS, CDR2 SASEGT. V was trimmed by 2 bases and J by 0 bases, leaving 5 bases between them. This CDR3 region has 14 residues. The CDR3 DNA is TGTGCCAGCAGTGAACATTTCTCTGGAAACACCATATATTTT. It is translated as CASSEHFSGNTIYF.

As DNA, the CDR3 is TGTGCCAGCAGCTTGGGGGTGACTAGGGCCTACGAGCAGTACTTC. Encoded protein: CASSLGVTRAYEQYF. This sequence joins TRBV5-4 and TRBJ2-7, with a possible D match to TRBD2 (6 bases). CDR1 and CDR2 from the germline V gene are SGHNT and YYREEE (reference sequence). The CDR3 is 15 amino acids. V was trimmed by 0 bases and J by 2 bases, leaving 12 bases between them. The variable domain in full, with the rest retrieved from reference TRBV5-4 and TRBJ2-7, is ETGVTQSPTHLIKTRGQQVTLRCSSQSGHNTVSWYQQALGQGPQFIFQYYREEENGRGNFPPRFSGLQFPNYSSELNVNALELDDSALYLCASSLGVTRAYEQYFGPGTRLTVT.

The rearrangement links TRBV18 to TRBJ2-7; D gene unclear. This CDR3 region has 12 residues. Between the trimmed V and J ends, which lost 0 bases and 8 bases, there was a span of 8 bases. The germline gives CDR1 KGHSH, CDR2 LQKENI. In DNA, the CDR3 is TGTGCCAGCTCACCACCGACCCGAAAGCAGTACTTC. It codes for CASSPPTRKQYF.

The CDR3 reads CASSSSRPENSPLHF. As DNA, the CDR3 is TGTGCCAGCTCCTCATCCCGGCCGGAGAATTCACCCCTCCACTTT. This sequence joins TRBV18 and TRBJ1-6, with unresolved D. CDR3 length: 15 amino acids. Trimming took 6 bases from V and 7 from J, leaving 16 bases between them. The germline V gene has CDR1 KGHSH and CDR2 LQKENI.

This clone was observed many times. The chain links TRBV30 to TRBJ1-2; no reliable D call. The CDR3 loop spans 10 amino acids. CDR1 is GTSNPN and CDR2 is SVGIG in the germline V gene (reference sequence). Deletions cut 6 bases from V and 7 bases from J, with 9 bases between. DNA of the CDR3: TGTGCCTGTTTGATGGTTGGCTACACCTTC. Protein sequence: CACLMVGYTF.

The CDR3 loop is CASSPPVQGQYYEQYF. For the CDR3, the DNA is TGTGCCAGCAGTCCGCCCGTGCAGGGCCAGTACTACGAGCAGTACTTC. The genes are TRBV27 and TRBJ2-7; D is perhaps TRBD1 (5 bases). Trimming removed 5 bases at V and 3 bases at J, with 20 bases between. Germline V gene data show CDR1 as MNHEY and CDR2 as SMNVEV (reference sequence). The CDR3 covers 16 residues.